This T cell receptor beta chain was sequenced during a study of T-cell reconstitution after alpha-beta-depleted transplantation in children. Library preparation (for TCRbeta) was performed with unique molecular identifiers. One entry per CDR3 protein, called by TCRdb with MiXCR from the PCR reads. The table has about 610,000 distinct CDR3 sequences, under 12% seen once. This CDR3 region has 17 residues. V gave up 5 bases and J gave up 7 bases; unmatched junction bases: 16. The chain recombines TRBV12-3 or TRBV12-4 with TRBJ2-2; 7 bases fit TRBD2. This material consisted of PBMCs from the stem cell graft donor, taken from the stem cell graft. This receptor was obtained from a human donor who donated a stem cell graft to a child with acute myeloid leukemia. In nucleotides, the CDR3 is TGTGCCAGCAGTCCTAGAGCGGGGACTACTCAAGGCGGGGAGCTGTTTTTT. It is translated as CASSPRAGTTQGGELFF.